Below, 27 T cell receptor beta chains from the same sample are listed, as sequenced in a study of regulatory T cells in long-lasting Graves disease. Time point defined: newly diagnosed GD, antithyroid drugs for less than 3 months. There was RNA extracted from PBMCs, and the TCR library was made from it. Library construction for TCR beta used iRepertoire HTBI primers and Arm-PCR of CDR3 regions. TCRdb recomputed calls from the multiplex PCR reads with MiXCR, one row per CDR3 protein. This sample carries about 350,000 distinct CDR3 sequences, around 15% of them seen once, and the ten largest clones take 20%. In addition, the sample was reused for a study of T cells in Graves' hyperthyroidism and ophthalmopathy.

This specimen was peripheral blood mononuclear cells (PBMCs), taken at new diagnosis, from a patient treated with antithyroid drugs. These receptor sequences come from a woman aged 18 to 35 with Graves disease.

This clonotype showed up many times. The chain joins TRBV28 to TRBJ2-7, with D possibly being TRBD1 or TRBD2 (5 bases each). This CDR3 is 13 amino acids long. Germline V lookup: CDR1 MDHEN, CDR2 SYDVKM. V was shortened by 7 bases and J by 2 bases, with 12 bases between the two germline ends. The CDR3, as DNA: TGTGCCAGCACCTGGACGGGGCCCTACGAGCAGTACTTC. Its translation: CASTWTGPYEQYF.

At least ten counts were recorded for this clonotype. The V gene is TRBV28, the J gene TRBJ2-2, with D uncertain. Germline V CDR1 and CDR2: MDHEN, SYDVKM. The V end lost 6 bases, the J end lost 6 bases, and 11 bases lay between the germline ends. The CDR3 loop spans 13 amino acids. DNA for the CDR3: TGTGCCAGCAGCCATGGTCTCTCCGGGGAGCTGTTTTTT. Its translation: CASSHGLSGELFF.

Ten or more counts support this clonotype. The V and J genes are TRBV9 and TRBJ2-7; D unresolved. CDR1 and CDR2 from the germline V gene are SGDLS and YYNGEE. V was pared by 4 bases and J by 4 bases, with 12 bases between. The CDR3 contains 13 residues. The DNA of the CDR3 is TGTGCCAGCAGCCCCTCGCGTGGATACGAGCAGTACTTC. Its translation is CASSPSRGYEQYF. Full variable domain (remainder filled in from reference TRBV9 and TRBJ2-7): DSGVTQTPKHLITATGQRVTLRCSPRSGDLSVYWYQQSLDQGLQFLIQYYNGEERAKGNILERFSAQQFPDLHSELNLSSLELGDSALYFCASSPSRGYEQYFGPGTRLTVT.

In DNA, the CDR3 is TGTGCCAGCAGTGGAGGGGGCCCCTACGAGCAGTACTTC. It translates to CASSGGGPYEQYF. V and J are TRBV27 and TRBJ2-7, with D possibly TRBD1 on 7 matching bases. CDR1 and CDR2 (germline): MNHEY, SMNVEV (reference sequence). CDR3 length: 13 amino acids. The V and J ends lost 5 bases and 2 bases respectively, with 10 bases between them.

This rearrangement joins TRBV28 to TRBJ2-2; either TRBD1 or TRBD2 may supply D (6 bases each). The germline gives CDR1 MDHEN, CDR2 SYDVKM. Trimming took off 11 bases at V and 0 bases at J, with 13 bases between the two ends. The CDR3 is 14 amino acids. The CDR3 bases are TGTGCCGGGGGGACACCTTCGAACACCGGGGAGCTGTTTTTT. Protein: CAGGTPSNTGELFF.

Many counts were recorded for this clonotype. The chain recombines TRBV6-1 with TRBJ1-1; D possibly corresponds to TRBD1 (5 bases). The V end was cut by 6 bases, the J end by 7 bases, with 15 bases between. CDR3 length: 13 residues. Germline assignment: CDR1 MNHNS and CDR2 SASEGT. The CDR3 sequence: CASSPGRGVEAFF. CDR3 sequence (DNA): TGTGCCAGCAGCCCAGGGCGAGGGGTTGAAGCTTTCTTT.

This clonotype has a count of ten or more. The V gene is TRBV6-2 or TRBV6-3, the J gene TRBJ2-7, with 10 nucleotides matching TRBD2. CDR3 length: 14 residues. CDR1 MNHEY and CDR2 SVGEGT come from the germline V gene. Trimming took 2 bases from V and 6 from J; bases not matched to a gene: 4. The CDR3 coding sequence is TGTGCCAGCAGTTACGTCTCTAGCGGGAGCGAGCAGTACTTC. Protein product: CASSYVSSGSEQYF.

This clonotype was found a few times. The chain combines TRBV30 with TRBJ1-5; tentative D call: TRBD1 (5 bases). The length of the CDR3 is 11 residues. Trimming cost V 8 bases and J 4 bases, with 9 bases left between them. CDR1 GTSNPN and CDR2 SVGIG come from the germline V gene (reference sequence). The CDR3 sequence: CAPRGNQPQHF. The CDR3 bases are TGTGCCCCCCGGGGGAATCAGCCCCAGCATTTT.

V gene TRBV6-2 or TRBV6-3 combines with J gene TRBJ1-2; maybe TRBD1 (6 bases). Germline CDR1 is MNHEY and CDR2 is SVGEGT. The CDR3 length is 13 residues. V gave up 6 bases and J gave up 2 bases, with 10 bases separating them. CDR3 bases: TGTGCCAGCAGGGGGGACAAGAACTATGGCTACACCTTC. Its protein product is CASRGDKNYGYTF.

This clonotype was seen a few times. V is TRBV19 and J is TRBJ2-1; D is unclear. V dropped 0 bases and J dropped 7 bases, with 4 bases sitting between them. The germline V gene has CDR1 LNHDA and CDR2 SQIVND (reference sequence). This CDR3 has 12 amino acids. CDR3 sequence reads: CASSIESNEQFF. Written as DNA, the CDR3 is TGTGCCAGTAGTATAGAGTCGAATGAGCAGTTCTTC.

In its sample, this clonotype was seen many times. The J gene is TRBJ1-1, the V gene TRBV28; weak D call: TRBD1 (5 bases). V dropped 3 bases and J dropped 10 bases, with 15 bases sitting between them. Germline loops: CDR1 MDHEN, CDR2 SYDVKM. This CDR3 region has 13 residues. In nucleotides, the CDR3 is TGTGCCAGCAGTTTCGCCCAGCGGGGGGGAGCTTTCTTT. This sequence encodes CASSFAQRGGAFF.

This clonotype was observed a single time. This could be a read error, since a much larger clone is one nucleotide away. V is TRBV5-1 and J is TRBJ2-5; 10 positions agree with TRBD2. This CDR3 has 13 amino acids. Germline CDR1 is SGHRS and CDR2 is YFSETQ. The V and J ends lost 0 bases and 12 bases, in that order; junction bases with no gene match: 5. CDR3: CASSLVLAGAEYF. CDR3 DNA sequence: TGCGCCAGCAGCTTGGTGCTAGCGGGGGCTGAGTACTTC.

This clonotype came up many times. V gene TRBV2 combines with J gene TRBJ1-4; TRBD1 is a possible D gene (5 bases). Trimming took off 9 bases at V and 8 bases at J, with 16 bases between the two ends. In germline, CDR1 is SNHLY, CDR2 FYNNEI. The CDR3 is 13 amino acids. CDR3 residues: CASWGGGGEKLFF. CDR3 DNA: TGTGCCAGTTGGGGGGGAGGCGGGGAAAAACTGTTTTTT. The whole variable domain, remainder taken from reference TRBV2 and TRBJ1-4, is EPEVTQTPSHQVTQMGQEVILRCVPISNHLYFYWYRQILGQKVEFLVSFYNNEISEKSEIFDDQFSVERPDGSNFTLKIRSTKLEDSAMYFCASWGGGGEKLFFGSGTQLSVL.

The rearrangement uses TRBV29-1 and TRBJ2-5; D is possibly TRBD1 (6 bases). V gave up 8 bases and J gave up 5 bases, with 15 bases separating them. Germline CDR1 SQVTM, CDR2 ANQGSEA. The CDR3 length is 12 residues. CDR3 residues: CSLRQAQETQYF. The CDR3 DNA reads as TGCAGCCTAAGACAGGCCCAGGAGACCCAGTACTTC. Based on the CDR3 plus reference TRBV29-1 and TRBJ2-5, the full variable domain is SAVISQKPSRDICQRGTSLTIQCQVDSQVTMMFWYRQQPGQSLTLIATANQGSEATYESGFVIDKFPISRPNLTFSTLTVSNMSPEDSSIYLCSLRQAQETQYFGPGTRLLVL.

This clonotype was recorded at least ten times. This could be a read error, since a much larger clone is one nucleotide away. This chain uses TRBV6-2 or TRBV6-3 with TRBJ2-3, with TRBD2 matching 11 bases. After removal of 5 bases from V and 2 bases from J, the junction contained 6 bases not matched to a gene. CDR1 is MNHEY, CDR2 SVGEGT, per germline. This CDR3 has 16 residues. CDR3 protein: CASSEASGGTTDTQYF. The CDR3 coding sequence is TGTGCCAGCAGTGAAGCTAGCGGGGGGACCACAGATACGCAGTATTTT.

This clonotype was observed a few times. The J gene is TRBJ2-1, the V gene TRBV5-1; possibly TRBD1 or TRBD2 for D (5 bases each). Germline values: CDR1 SGHRS, CDR2 YFSETQ. The CDR3 is 12 amino acids. Deletions cut 7 bases from V and 9 bases from J, with 14 bases between. CDR3 region: CASPVAGTEQFF. The CDR3 DNA sequence: TGCGCCAGCCCCGTGGCAGGGACTGAGCAGTTCTTC.

At least ten counts were recorded for this clonotype. This chain links TRBV10-3 with TRBJ2-1; a weak D match, TRBD1 (6 bases). Trimming stripped 4 bases from V and 5 bases from J, with 12 bases between. Germline CDR1 and CDR2: ENHRY and SYGVKD. The CDR3 has 14 residues. CDR3 amino acids: CAISGGPSDNEQFF. Here the CDR3 DNA reads TGTGCCATCAGTGGGGGGCCCTCAGACAATGAGCAGTTCTTC.

Ten or more counts support this clonotype. The chain is built from TRBV5-1 and TRBJ2-7; 9 bases match TRBD2. Per germline, CDR1 SGHRS and CDR2 YFSETQ. The CDR3 has 16 amino acids. V lost 0 bases, J lost 2 bases, and 6 bases stayed unmatched. The DNA of the CDR3 is TGCGCCAGCAGCTTGGACCTAGCGGGGTCTCCCTACGAGCAGTACTTC. As protein: CASSLDLAGSPYEQYF.

This clonotype appeared many times. The junction and the germline gene differ at one end; a read error may be behind it. The V and J genes are TRBV7-8 and TRBJ2-2; a weak D match, TRBD2 (6 bases). The CDR3 is made up of 15 amino acids. Germline CDR1 SGHVS, CDR2 FQNEAQ. CDR3 nucleotide sequence: TGTGCCAGCAGCATAGCATTAGGAGGGACCGGGGAGCTGTTTTTT. Its translation: CASSIALGGTGELFF.

V gene TRBV10-2 combines with J gene TRBJ2-1; 13 bases are shared with TRBD2. There are 16 residues in the CDR3. CDR1 and CDR2 from the germline V gene are WSHSY and SAAADI. V lost 2 bases and J lost 8; bases outside the gene matches: 6. CDR3 DNA sequence: TGCGCCAGCAGTGAGATGACTAGCGGGGGGAAGGATGAGCAGTTCTTC. Amino acids: CASSEMTSGGKDEQFF.

This clonotype was recorded many times. The gene calls are TRBV3-1 and TRBJ2-5; no reliable D call. Germline CDR1 is LGHDT and CDR2 is YNNKEL (reference sequence). The V end was cut by 0 bases, the J end by 4 bases, with 12 bases between. This CDR3 contains 15 residues. CDR3 protein: CASSQEPGWGETQYF. The DNA for the CDR3 is TGTGCCAGCAGCCAAGAGCCCGGTTGGGGAGAGACCCAGTACTTC.

This clonotype was detected ten times or more. The chain couples TRBV20-1 to TRBJ2-2, with D unclear. The CDR3 spans 13 residues. Germline-derived CDR1 and CDR2 are DFQATT and SNEGSKA (reference sequence). The ends were cut back, 7 bases at V and 5 bases at J, with 14 bases in the middle. CDR3 region: CSVHTAVTGELFF. CDR3 DNA sequence: TGCAGTGTTCATACCGCGGTGACCGGGGAGCTGTTTTTT.

This clonotype was counted many times. V and J are TRBV6-1 and TRBJ2-2; 10 nucleotides match TRBD2. The CDR3 length is 16 residues. Germline V gene sequence: CDR1 MNHNS, CDR2 SASEGT. J gave up 7 bases and V 5 bases, and 10 bases lay outside the gene matches. CDR3 DNA: TGTGCCAGCAGTCGAAAGATAGCGGGAGGAGTCGGGGAGCTGTTTTTT. Encoded protein: CASSRKIAGGVGELFF.

This clonotype came up a few times. The chain combines TRBV20-1 with TRBJ2-7; D is unresolved. V shed 0 bases and J shed 3 bases, with 9 bases lying between them. The CDR3 length is 13 residues. Germline V gene sequence: CDR1 DFQATT, CDR2 SNEGSKA (reference sequence). In DNA, the CDR3 is TGCAGTGCTAGAGACCTAAAGAGCTACGAGCAGTACTTC. The encoded protein is CSARDLKSYEQYF.

This clonotype has just a few counts. The chain recombines TRBV25-1 with TRBJ1-5; weak D call: TRBD1 (5 bases). The V and J ends lost 4 bases and 3 bases respectively, with 10 bases between them. The CDR3 loop spans 14 amino acids. Germline CDR1 is MGHDK and CDR2 is SYGVNS. Here the CDR3 reads CASSVGENNQPQHF. The CDR3 DNA sequence: TGTGCCAGCAGTGTAGGGGAGAACAATCAGCCCCAGCATTTT.

The genes are TRBV5-1 and TRBJ1-6; D is unresolved. The germline V and J ends were trimmed by 0 bases and 6 bases, with 7 bases remaining between them. Germline CDR1 SGHRS, CDR2 YFSETQ. This CDR3 comprises 14 residues. CDR3 in amino acids: CASSLGRINSPLHF. The DNA for the CDR3 is TGCGCCAGCAGCTTGGGTCGGATTAATTCACCCCTCCACTTT.

About this clonotype itself: A much bigger clone sits one base away, suggesting this may be a read error. V gene TRBV2 combines with J gene TRBJ1-5, with TRBD1 identical over 7 bases. The CDR3 contains 17 residues. Germline assignment: CDR1 SNHLY and CDR2 FYNNEI. The CDR3 region is CTSQDYILTGSYQPQHF. The CDR3 region has the DNA TGTACCAGCCAAGACTATATATTGACAGGGTCCTATCAGCCCCAGCATTTT.